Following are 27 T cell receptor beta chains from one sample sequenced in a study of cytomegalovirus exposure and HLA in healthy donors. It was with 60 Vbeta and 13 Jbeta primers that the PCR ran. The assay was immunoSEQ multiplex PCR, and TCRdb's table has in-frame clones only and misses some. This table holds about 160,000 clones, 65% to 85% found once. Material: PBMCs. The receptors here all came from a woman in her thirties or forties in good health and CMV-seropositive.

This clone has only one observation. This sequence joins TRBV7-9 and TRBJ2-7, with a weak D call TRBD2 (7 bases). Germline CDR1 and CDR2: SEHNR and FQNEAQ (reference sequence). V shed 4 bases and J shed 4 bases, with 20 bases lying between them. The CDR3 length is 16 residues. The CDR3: CASSYPSGGAQYEQYF. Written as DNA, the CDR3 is TGTGCCAGCAGCTACCCGTCGGGGGGCGCGCAATACGAGCAGTACTTC.

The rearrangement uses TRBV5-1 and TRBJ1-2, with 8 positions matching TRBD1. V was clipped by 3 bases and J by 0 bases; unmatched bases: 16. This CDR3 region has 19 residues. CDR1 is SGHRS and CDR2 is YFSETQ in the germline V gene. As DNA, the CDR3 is TGCGCCAGCAGCTCCAGACAGGGGACGCCTGGATCAGCTAACTATGGCTACACCTTC. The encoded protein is CASSSRQGTPGSANYGYTF. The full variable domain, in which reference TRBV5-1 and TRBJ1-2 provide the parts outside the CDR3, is KAGVTQTPRYLIKTRGQQVTLSCSPISGHRSVSWYQQTPGQGLQFLFEYFSETQRNKGNFPGRFSGRQFSNSRSEMNVSTLELGDSALYLCASSSRQGTPGSANYGYTFGSGTRLTVV.

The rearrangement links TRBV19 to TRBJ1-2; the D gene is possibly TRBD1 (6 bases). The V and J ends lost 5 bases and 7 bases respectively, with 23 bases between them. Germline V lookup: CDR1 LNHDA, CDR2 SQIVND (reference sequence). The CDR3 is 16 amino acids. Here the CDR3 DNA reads TGTGCCAGTAGTCCTAAGTTGGGGGCCCCGGCGGCTGGCTACACCTTC. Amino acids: CASSPKLGAPAAGYTF.

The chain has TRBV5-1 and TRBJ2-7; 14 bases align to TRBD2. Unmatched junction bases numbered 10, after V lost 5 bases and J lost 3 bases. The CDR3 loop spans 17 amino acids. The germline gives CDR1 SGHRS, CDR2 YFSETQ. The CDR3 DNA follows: TGCGCCAGCAGGGGGGGACTAGCGGGGGCCCCGGGCTACGAGCAGTACTTC. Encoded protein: CASRGGLAGAPGYEQYF.

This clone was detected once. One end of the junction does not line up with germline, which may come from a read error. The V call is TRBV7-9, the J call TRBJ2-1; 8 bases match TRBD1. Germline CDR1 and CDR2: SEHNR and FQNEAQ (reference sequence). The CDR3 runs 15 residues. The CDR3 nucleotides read TGTTCCAGCAGCCCGGACAGGGTTTCCGGAAGTGAGCAGTTCTTC. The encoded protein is CSSSPDRVSGSEQFF. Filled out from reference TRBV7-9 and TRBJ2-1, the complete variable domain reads DTGVSQNPRHKITKRGQNVTFRCDPISEHNRLYWYRQTLGQGPEFLTYFQNEAQLEKSRLLSDRFSAERPKGSFSTLEIQRTEQGDSAMYLCSSSPDRVSGSEQFFGPGTRLTVL.

The CDR3 DNA reads TGCGCCAGCAGCCAGTCAGGGGTCGGGTCACCCCTCCACTTT. Translation: CASSQSGVGSPLHF. The chain employs TRBV5-1 and TRBJ1-6; D may be TRBD1 (6 bases). The CDR3 spans 14 residues. Trimming cost V 4 bases and J 10 bases, with 15 bases left between them. CDR1 SGHRS and CDR2 YFSETQ come from the germline V gene.

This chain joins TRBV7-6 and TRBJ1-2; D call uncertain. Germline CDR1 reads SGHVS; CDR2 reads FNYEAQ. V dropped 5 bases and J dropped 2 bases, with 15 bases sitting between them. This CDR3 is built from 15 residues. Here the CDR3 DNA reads TGTGCCAGCAGCCCCTCTTATACGGGAAACTATGGCTACACCTTC. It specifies CASSPSYTGNYGYTF.

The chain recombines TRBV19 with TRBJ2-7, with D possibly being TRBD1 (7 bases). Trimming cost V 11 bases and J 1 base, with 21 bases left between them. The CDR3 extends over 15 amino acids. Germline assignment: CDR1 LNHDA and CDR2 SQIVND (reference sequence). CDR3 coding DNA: TGTGCCCCTCCGACCGCAGGGGGGTTTTCCTACGAGCAGTACTTC. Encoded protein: CAPPTAGGFSYEQYF.

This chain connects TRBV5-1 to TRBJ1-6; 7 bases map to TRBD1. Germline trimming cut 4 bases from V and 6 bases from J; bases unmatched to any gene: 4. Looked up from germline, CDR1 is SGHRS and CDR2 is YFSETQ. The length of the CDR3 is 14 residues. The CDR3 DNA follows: TGCGCCAGCAGCGAAAGACAGGGTAATTCACCCCTCCACTTT. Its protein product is CASSERQGNSPLHF.

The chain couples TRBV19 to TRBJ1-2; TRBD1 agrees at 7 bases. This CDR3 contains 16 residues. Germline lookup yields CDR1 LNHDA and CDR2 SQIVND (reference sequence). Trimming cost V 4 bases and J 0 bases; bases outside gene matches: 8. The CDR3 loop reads CASSTTGTAANYGYTF. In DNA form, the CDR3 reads TGTGCCAGTAGTACCACCGGGACAGCTGCTAACTATGGCTACACCTTC. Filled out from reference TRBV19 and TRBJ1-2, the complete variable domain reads DGGITQSPKYLFRKEGQNVTLSCEQNLNHDAMYWYRQDPGQGLRLIYYSQIVNDFQKGDIAEGYSVSREKKESFPLTVTSAQKNPTAFYLCASSTTGTAANYGYTFGSGTRLTVV.

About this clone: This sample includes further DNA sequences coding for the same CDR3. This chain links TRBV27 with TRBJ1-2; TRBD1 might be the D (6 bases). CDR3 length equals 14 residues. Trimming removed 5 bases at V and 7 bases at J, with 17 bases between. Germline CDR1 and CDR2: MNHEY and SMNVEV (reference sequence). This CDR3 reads CASSAQGGTGGYTF. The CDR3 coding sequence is TGTGCCAGCAGTGCCCAAGGGGGTACTGGTGGCTACACCTTC.

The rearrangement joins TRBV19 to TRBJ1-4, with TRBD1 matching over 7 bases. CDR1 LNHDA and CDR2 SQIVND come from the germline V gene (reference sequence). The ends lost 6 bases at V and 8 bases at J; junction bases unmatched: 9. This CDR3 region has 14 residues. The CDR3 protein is CASRAGTASEKLFF. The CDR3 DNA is TGTGCCAGTAGGGCCGGGACAGCAAGCGAAAAACTGTTTTTT. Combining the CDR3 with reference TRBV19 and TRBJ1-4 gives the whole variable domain DGGITQSPKYLFRKEGQNVTLSCEQNLNHDAMYWYRQDPGQGLRLIYYSQIVNDFQKGDIAEGYSVSREKKESFPLTVTSAQKNPTAFYLCASRAGTASEKLFFGSGTQLSVL.

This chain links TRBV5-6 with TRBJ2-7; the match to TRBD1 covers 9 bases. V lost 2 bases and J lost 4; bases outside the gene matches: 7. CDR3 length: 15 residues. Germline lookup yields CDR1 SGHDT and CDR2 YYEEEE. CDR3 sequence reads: CASSLIGTGRYEQYF. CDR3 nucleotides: TGTGCCAGCAGCTTAATAGGGACAGGGAGGTACGAGCAGTACTTC.

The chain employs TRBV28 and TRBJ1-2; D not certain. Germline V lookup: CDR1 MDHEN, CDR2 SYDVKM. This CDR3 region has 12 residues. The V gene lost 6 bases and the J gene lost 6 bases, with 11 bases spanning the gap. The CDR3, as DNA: TGTGCCAGCAGCTTAAAGTCGGATGGCTACACCTTC. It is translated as CASSLKSDGYTF.

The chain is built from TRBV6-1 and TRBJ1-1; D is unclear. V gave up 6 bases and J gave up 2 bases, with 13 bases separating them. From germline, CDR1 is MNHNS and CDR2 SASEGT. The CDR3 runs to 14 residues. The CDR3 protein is CASRAGGRNTEAFF. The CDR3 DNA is TGTGCCAGCAGGGCGGGTGGGAGAAACACTGAAGCTTTCTTT.

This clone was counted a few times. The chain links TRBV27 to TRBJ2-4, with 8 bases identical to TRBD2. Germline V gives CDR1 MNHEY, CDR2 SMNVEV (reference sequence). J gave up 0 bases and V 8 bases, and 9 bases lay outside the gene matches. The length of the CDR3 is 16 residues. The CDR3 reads CASATVAGGAKNIQYF. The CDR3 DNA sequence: TGTGCCAGCGCAACTGTTGCGGGGGGAGCCAAAAACATTCAGTACTTC.

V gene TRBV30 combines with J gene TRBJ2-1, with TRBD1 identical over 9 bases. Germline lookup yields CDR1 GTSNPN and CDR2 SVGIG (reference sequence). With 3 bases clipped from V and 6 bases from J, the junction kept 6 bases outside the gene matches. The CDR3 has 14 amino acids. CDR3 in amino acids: CAWRDRGISNEQFF. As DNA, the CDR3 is TGTGCCTGGAGGGACAGGGGTATTAGCAATGAGCAGTTCTTC.

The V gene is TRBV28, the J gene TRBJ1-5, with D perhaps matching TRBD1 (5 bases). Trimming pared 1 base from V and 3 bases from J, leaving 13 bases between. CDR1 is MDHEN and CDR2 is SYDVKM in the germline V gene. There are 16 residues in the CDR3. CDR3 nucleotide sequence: TGTGCCAGCAGTTTATTACGGGGACTGATCAATCAGCCCCAGCATTTT. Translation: CASSLLRGLINQPQHF.

CDR3 coding DNA: TGTGCTAGTGGTTGGAACCAGGGGGCCCACACCGGGGAGCTGTTTTTT. This gives the protein CASGWNQGAHTGELFF. V usage is TRBV12-5 and J usage is TRBJ2-2; 8 nucleotides align to TRBD1. The CDR3 has 16 residues. Germline CDR1 LGHNT, CDR2 FRNRAP. V gave up 4 bases and J gave up 3 bases; unmatched junction bases: 7.

The CDR3 bases are TGTGCCAGCAGCTTAGTGACAGACACTGAAGCTTTCTTT. Residues: CASSLVTDTEAFF. The genes are TRBV11-1 and TRBJ1-1; D perhaps matches TRBD1 (5 bases). CDR3 length: 13 residues. Germline V lookup: CDR1 SGHAT, CDR2 FQDESV (reference sequence). V lost 1 base and J 3 bases, leaving 6 bases between the germline ends. The full variable domain, its missing parts supplied by reference TRBV11-1 and TRBJ1-1, is EAEVAQSPRYKITEKSQAVAFWCDPISGHATLYWYRQILGQGPELLVQFQDESVVDDSQLPKDRFSAERLKGVDSTLKIQPAELGDSAMYLCASSLVTDTEAFFGQGTRLTVV.

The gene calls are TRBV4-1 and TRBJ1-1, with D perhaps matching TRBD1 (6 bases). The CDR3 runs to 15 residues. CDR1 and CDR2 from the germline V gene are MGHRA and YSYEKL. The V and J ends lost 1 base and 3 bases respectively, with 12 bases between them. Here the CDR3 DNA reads TGCGCCAGCAGCCAAGGAGGGGGTAAAGACACTGAAGCTTTCTTT. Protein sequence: CASSQGGGKDTEAFF.

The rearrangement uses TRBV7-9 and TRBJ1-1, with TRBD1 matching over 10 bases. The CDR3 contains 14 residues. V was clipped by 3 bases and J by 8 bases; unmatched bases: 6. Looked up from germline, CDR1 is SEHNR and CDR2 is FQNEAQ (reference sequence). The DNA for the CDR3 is TGTGCCAGCAGCTTTGGGGACAGGGGATACGAAGCTTTCTTT. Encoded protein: CASSFGDRGYEAFF.

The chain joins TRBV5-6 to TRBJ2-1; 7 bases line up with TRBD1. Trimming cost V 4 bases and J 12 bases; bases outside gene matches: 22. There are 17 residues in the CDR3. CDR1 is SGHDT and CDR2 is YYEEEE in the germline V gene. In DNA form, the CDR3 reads TGTGCCAGCAGCCCGCCGGGTGGAGGACAGGTTAGTTTGTTGCAGTTCTTC. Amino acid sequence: CASSPPGGGQVSLLQFF. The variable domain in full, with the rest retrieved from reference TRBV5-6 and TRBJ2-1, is DAGVTQSPTHLIKTRGQQVTLRCSPKSGHDTVSWYQQALGQGPQFIFQYYEEEERQRGNFPDRFSGHQFPNYSSELNVNALLLGDSALYLCASSPPGGGQVSLLQFFGPGTRLTVL.

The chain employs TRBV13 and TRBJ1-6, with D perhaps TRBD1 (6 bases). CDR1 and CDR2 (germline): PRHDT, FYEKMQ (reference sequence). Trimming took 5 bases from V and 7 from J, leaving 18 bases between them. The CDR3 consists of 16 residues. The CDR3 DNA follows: TGTGCCAGCAGCCTCGCTACAGGGTTCGGGAATTCACCCCTCCACTTT. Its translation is CASSLATGFGNSPLHF.

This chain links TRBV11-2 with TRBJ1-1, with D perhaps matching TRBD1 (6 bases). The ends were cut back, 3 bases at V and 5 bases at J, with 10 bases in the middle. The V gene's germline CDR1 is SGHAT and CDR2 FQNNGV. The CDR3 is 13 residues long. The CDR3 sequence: CASSLGASTEAFF. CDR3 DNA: TGTGCCAGCAGCTTGGGGGCCTCAACTGAAGCTTTCTTT.

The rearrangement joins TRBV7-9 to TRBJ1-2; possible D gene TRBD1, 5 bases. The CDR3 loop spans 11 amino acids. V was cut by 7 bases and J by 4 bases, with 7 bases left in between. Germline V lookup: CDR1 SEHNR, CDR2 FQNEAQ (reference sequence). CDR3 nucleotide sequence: TGTGCCAGCACTAGGGGCTATGGCTACACCTTC. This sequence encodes CASTRGYGYTF.

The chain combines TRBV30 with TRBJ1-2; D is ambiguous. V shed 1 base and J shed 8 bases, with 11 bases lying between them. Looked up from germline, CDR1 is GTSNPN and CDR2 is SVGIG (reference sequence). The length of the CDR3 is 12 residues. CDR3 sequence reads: CAWSGIAQGYTF. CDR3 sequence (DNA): TGTGCCTGGAGTGGGATAGCTCAAGGCTACACCTTC.